The 25 T cell receptor beta chains presented below share a single source sample, sequenced in a study of neurological immune-mediated disorders. TCRdb used MiXCR to reprocess the 5' RACE reads, holding one entry per CDR3 protein. Among about 55,000 distinct CDR3 sequences listed, roughly 3.5% were seen once. Sequencing was performed on PBMCs. The receptor source for this set is a man aged 30-40 years with multiple sclerosis.

This clonotype has ten or more counts. V usage is TRBV20-1 and J usage is TRBJ2-1; D is unclear. Trimming stripped 1 base from V and 0 bases from J, with 4 bases between. The CDR3 sequence is 13 residues long. CDR1 is DFQATT, CDR2 SNEGSKA, per germline (reference sequence). CDR3 residues: CSARAVSYNEQFF. DNA for the CDR3: TGCAGTGCTAGAGCGGTCTCCTACAATGAGCAGTTCTTC.

This clonotype occurred many times. The V and J genes are TRBV5-1 and TRBJ1-3; the D gene is possibly TRBD1 (5 bases). V was pared by 4 bases and J by 4 bases, with 12 bases between. Per the germline V gene, CDR1 is SGHRS and CDR2 is YFSETQ. The CDR3 covers 14 residues. The CDR3 DNA follows: TGCGCCAGCAGCGTCAGGGACCCCGGAAACACCATATATTTT. Protein: CASSVRDPGNTIYF.

This clonotype was found many times. V and J are TRBV7-2 and TRBJ1-4, with D hard to call. V lost 2 bases and J 6 bases, leaving 10 bases between the germline ends. Germline CDR1 reads SGHTA; CDR2 reads FQGNSA. The CDR3 totals 14 residues. The CDR3 sequence: CASSLRQDHEKLFF. For the CDR3, the DNA is TGTGCCAGCAGCTTACGGCAGGACCATGAAAAACTGTTTTTT.

This clonotype was counted only a few times. Its ends do not fully match the called genes, so a read error is possible. This chain links TRBV20-1 with TRBJ1-5; 8 nucleotides agree with TRBD1. CDR3 size: 13 residues. Germline V gene sequence: CDR1 DFQATT, CDR2 SNEGSKA (reference sequence). The CDR3 sequence is CSALGQGGQPQNF. In DNA form, the CDR3 reads TGCAGTGCTCTCGGACAGGGAGGTCAGCCCCAGAATTTT.

The rearrangement links TRBV3-1 to TRBJ1-4; D is perhaps TRBD1 (5 bases). This CDR3 region has 17 residues. The V gene lost 0 bases and the J gene lost 4 bases, with 15 bases spanning the gap. CDR1 and CDR2 from the germline V gene are LGHDT and YNNKEL (reference sequence). The CDR3 here is CASSQDRWGRGNEKLFF. DNA of the CDR3: TGTGCCAGCAGCCAAGATCGATGGGGGAGGGGTAATGAAAAACTGTTTTTT.

This clonotype was picked up many times. The chain has TRBV18 and TRBJ1-2, with 10 bases lining up with TRBD1. V shed 5 bases and J 4 bases; nucleotides not matched to a gene: 7. The germline gives CDR1 KGHSH, CDR2 LQKENI. The CDR3 has 15 amino acids. This chain's CDR3 is CASSTGQGKLYGYTF. Here the CDR3 DNA reads TGTGCCAGCTCAACGGGACAGGGGAAGCTCTATGGCTACACCTTC.

This clonotype was seen many times. V usage is TRBV5-1 and J usage is TRBJ2-3, with D maybe TRBD2 (6 bases). The CDR3 length is 17 residues. V was cut by 4 bases and J by 2 bases, with 20 bases left in between. Germline V gives CDR1 SGHRS, CDR2 YFSETQ. The CDR3 protein is CASSLRGYPSITDTQYF. As DNA, the CDR3 is TGCGCCAGCAGCCTCCGGGGGTATCCCTCCATCACAGATACGCAGTATTTT.

This clonotype appeared many times. The DNA is omitted, as the CDR3 cannot be located on it reliably, and the CDR3 follows TCRdb's listing. This chain joins TRBV4-1 and TRBJ1-5. The CDR3 is 17 amino acids long, termini counted. The V gene's germline CDR1 is MGHRA and CDR2 YSYEKL. The CDR3 sequence: CASSQVFGIGSNQPQNF.

This clonotype has ten or more counts. The V and J genes are TRBV12-3 or TRBV12-4 and TRBJ2-6, with D hard to call. The CDR3 spans 16 residues. V gave up 6 bases and J gave up 0 bases, with 12 bases separating them. The CDR3 nucleotides are TGTGCCAGCAGCCCTATTCTAGGCTCTGGGGCCAACGTCCTGACTTTC. This sequence encodes CASSPILGSGANVLTF.

The chain combines TRBV5-6 with TRBJ2-1; a possible D gene is TRBD2 (6 bases). Germline V CDR1 and CDR2: SGHDT, YYEEEE. The CDR3 spans 14 residues. V was cut by 3 bases and J by 5 bases, with 12 bases left in between. Here the CDR3 reads CASSSWAGNNEQFF. The CDR3 DNA reads TGTGCCAGCAGCTCTTGGGCGGGGAACAATGAGCAGTTCTTC.

This clonotype was counted at least ten times. The rearrangement joins TRBV5-1 to TRBJ1-1; D remains unclear. The CDR3 has 13 residues. Germline CDR1 SGHRS, CDR2 YFSETQ. The V and J ends lost 0 bases and 1 base respectively, with 4 bases between them. Written as DNA, the CDR3 is TGCGCCAGCAGCTTGGGCAGGAACACTGAAGCTTTCTTT. Protein: CASSLGRNTEAFF.

This clonotype was counted many times. J is TRBJ2-3 and V is TRBV3-1, with D tentatively TRBD2 (5 bases). V lost 1 base, J lost 0 bases, and 17 bases lay in between. This CDR3 comprises 18 residues. Per the germline V gene, CDR1 is LGHDT and CDR2 is YNNKEL (reference sequence). The CDR3 DNA is TGTGCCAGCAGCCAAGCGAGCGGCGACTCCATTAGCACAGATACGCAGTATTTT. Its protein product is CASSQASGDSISTDTQYF.

This rearrangement joins TRBV20-1 to TRBJ1-5; 11 bases map to TRBD1. V shed 6 bases, J shed 6 bases, and the junction held 7 bases outside the gene matches. The V gene's germline CDR1 is DFQATT and CDR2 SNEGSKA (reference sequence). CDR3 length: 14 amino acids. The CDR3: CSASTGTGGQPQHF. In nucleotides, the CDR3 is TGCAGTGCCTCGACCGGGACAGGGGGTCAGCCCCAGCATTTT.

This clonotype came up many times. The rearrangement uses TRBV18 and TRBJ2-7; D is perhaps TRBD1 (5 bases). Between the trimmed V and J ends, which lost 3 bases and 3 bases, there was a span of 15 bases. Germline V gene data show CDR1 as KGHSH and CDR2 as LQKENI. The CDR3 loop spans 15 amino acids. The CDR3 sequence: CASSPGATSGYEQYF. The CDR3 nucleotides read TGTGCCAGCTCACCTGGGGCGACGAGTGGCTACGAGCAGTACTTC.

This clonotype has a count of ten or more. The chain is built from TRBV6-2 or TRBV6-3 and TRBJ2-3; D remains unclear. Trimming stripped 6 bases from V and 2 bases from J, with 12 bases between. Germline CDR1 MNHEY, CDR2 SVGEGT. The CDR3 sequence is 14 residues long. CDR3 DNA sequence: TGTGCCAGCAGCCTCGCGATCGACACAGATACGCAGTATTTT. It codes for CASSLAIDTDTQYF.

This clonotype was picked up a small number of times. The chain links TRBV11-2 to TRBJ2-7; D not resolved. This CDR3 is built from 12 residues. Trimming left V 4 bases short and J 6 bases short, with 10 bases between. Germline CDR1 is SGHAT and CDR2 is FQNNGV. CDR3 loop: CASSWAKGEQYF. As DNA, the CDR3 is TGTGCCAGCAGCTGGGCCAAGGGCGAGCAGTACTTC.

V gene TRBV10-3 combines with J gene TRBJ1-5; D unresolved. Germline-derived CDR1 and CDR2 are ENHRY and SYGVKD. The CDR3 has 14 amino acids. Trimming removed 3 bases from V and 0 bases from J, with 6 bases in between. The CDR3 region is CAISEWGSNQPQHF. The CDR3 DNA is TGTGCCATCAGTGAATGGGGTAGCAATCAGCCCCAGCATTTT.

At least ten counts were recorded for this clonotype. V and J are TRBV12-3 or TRBV12-4 and TRBJ1-1; D is undetermined. V was trimmed by 6 bases and J by 1 base, leaving 9 bases between them. This CDR3 has 13 residues. The CDR3 region has the DNA TGTGCCAGCAGGTTGACGGAGAACACTGAAGCTTTCTTT. Its translation: CASRLTENTEAFF.

This clonotype occurred many times. For the CDR3, the DNA is TGTGCCAGCAGTCCGACGGGGTCCCCAGATACGCAGTATTTT. Its translation is CASSPTGSPDTQYF. The chain combines TRBV2 with TRBJ2-3; TRBD2 is a possible D gene (5 bases). This CDR3 region has 14 residues. V lost 5 bases to trimming and J lost 4 bases, with 13 bases between them. Looked up from germline, CDR1 is SNHLY and CDR2 is FYNNEI. Supplemented by reference TRBV2 and TRBJ2-3, the full variable domain reads EPEVTQTPSHQVTQMGQEVILRCVPISNHLYFYWYRQILGQKVEFLVSFYNNEISEKSEIFDDQFSVERPDGSNFTLKIRSTKLEDSAMYFCASSPTGSPDTQYFGPGTRLTVL.

This clonotype was picked up many times. The chain carries TRBV6-2 or TRBV6-3 and TRBJ2-2; 8 bases map to TRBD2. Germline V gene data show CDR1 as MNHEY and CDR2 as SVGEGT. The CDR3 extends over 17 amino acids. The V segment lost 2 bases and the J segment 5 bases; nucleotides outside the gene matches: 10. The CDR3 DNA reads as TGTGCCAGCAGTTACGTCGCGGGGGGCGCCCAAACCGGGGAGCTGTTTTTT. Translating it yields CASSYVAGGAQTGELFF.

The chain joins TRBV14 to TRBJ1-1; D perhaps matches TRBD1 (5 bases). The V gene lost 0 bases and the J gene lost 0 bases, with 11 bases spanning the gap. The CDR3 consists of 16 residues. Germline CDR1 is SGHDN and CDR2 is FVKESK. The CDR3 spells CASSQDQGKLNTEAFF. CDR3 sequence (DNA): TGTGCCAGCAGCCAAGACCAGGGCAAACTGAACACTGAAGCTTTCTTT.

This clonotype has at least ten counts. The rearrangement links TRBV20-1 to TRBJ1-2; D unclear. The germline V gene encodes CDR1 DFQATT and CDR2 SNEGSKA (reference sequence). The germline V and J ends were trimmed by 0 bases and 6 bases, with 11 bases remaining between them. CDR3 length: 13 amino acids. The CDR3 nucleotides read TGCAGTGCTAGAGATTTGGCGGCAAATGGCTACACCTTC. It specifies CSARDLAANGYTF.

This clonotype was seen only a few times. The chain couples TRBV5-1 to TRBJ2-1, with unresolved D. V dropped 0 bases and J dropped 6 bases, with 4 bases sitting between them. Germline V gene lookup returns CDR1 SGHRS and CDR2 YFSETQ. The CDR3 contains 12 residues. The CDR3 DNA sequence: TGCGCCAGCAGCTTGGCCATCAATGAGCAGTTCTTC. Its protein is CASSLAINEQFF.

This clonotype has at least ten counts. The rearrangement uses TRBV4-1 and TRBJ1-2; D gene unclear. Germline values: CDR1 MGHRA, CDR2 YSYEKL. Trimming left V 0 bases short and J 7 bases short, with 24 bases between. The CDR3 covers 18 residues. The CDR3 DNA sequence: TGCGCCAGCAGCCAAGATCGCGGGAGTGTCGACGGCGGCGTTGGCTACACCTTC. It translates to CASSQDRGSVDGGVGYTF.

This clonotype has ten or more counts. This chain connects TRBV4-2 to TRBJ1-1; D is possibly TRBD1 (6 bases). Trimming stripped 4 bases from V and 4 bases from J, with 16 bases between. Germline-derived CDR1 and CDR2 are LGHNA and YNFKEQ. The CDR3 runs to 15 residues. In DNA, the CDR3 is TGTGCCAGCAGCCGGGGGTCGGAGGGGGGCACTGAAGCTTTCTTT. Translating it yields CASSRGSEGGTEAFF.